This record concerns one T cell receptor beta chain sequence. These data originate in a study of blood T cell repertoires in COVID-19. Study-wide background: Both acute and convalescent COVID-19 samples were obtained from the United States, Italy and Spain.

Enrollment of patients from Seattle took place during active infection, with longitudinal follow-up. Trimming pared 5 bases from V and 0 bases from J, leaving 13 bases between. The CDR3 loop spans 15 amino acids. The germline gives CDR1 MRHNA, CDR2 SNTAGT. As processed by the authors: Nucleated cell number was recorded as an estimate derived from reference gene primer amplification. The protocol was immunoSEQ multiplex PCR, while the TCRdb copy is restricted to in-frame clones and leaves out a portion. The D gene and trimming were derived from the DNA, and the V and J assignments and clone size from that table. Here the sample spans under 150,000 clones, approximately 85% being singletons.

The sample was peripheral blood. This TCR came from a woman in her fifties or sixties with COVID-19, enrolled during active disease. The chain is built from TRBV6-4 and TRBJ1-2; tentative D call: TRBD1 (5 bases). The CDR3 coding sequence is TGTGCCAGCAGTCAGGGTTCCGGAGCTAACTATGGCTACACCTTC. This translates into CASSQGSGANYGYTF.